The sequence of this T cell receptor (beta chain) was determined in a study of PD-1 blockade in mismatch repair-deficient tumors. Study as a whole: Enrolled about 2013-2017, patients had progressing, pretreated mismatch repair-deficient cancers of more than ten types.

This clone was observed a few times. Other nucleotide sequences in the sample specify the same CDR3. The CDR3 sequence is 14 residues long. Germline CDR1 reads LGHNA; CDR2 reads YSLEER. V was shortened by 1 base and J by 4 bases, with 11 bases between the two germline ends. Mismatch repair deficiency was confirmed in all patients, by PCR or immunohistochemistry. TCR sequencing covered three patients who responded to pembrolizumab. Data came from immunoSEQ multiplex PCR; TCRdb stores just in-frame clones and leaves some out. The repertoire holds around 25,000 clones, 75% to 85% seen once, with around 20% in the top ten.

The V and J genes are TRBV4-3 and TRBJ2-7, with D unresolved. Here the sequenced sample was peripheral blood, taken 12 weeks after starting pembrolizumab. The clonotype comes from an adult with mismatch repair-deficient cancer. Here the CDR3 reads CASSQGRQLYEQYF. In DNA form, the CDR3 reads TGCGCCAGCAGCCAAGGAAGGCAGTTATACGAGCAGTACTTC.